The 3 T cell receptor beta chains listed next were all sequenced from one sample in a study of T cells in Graves' hyperthyroidism and ophthalmopathy. Amplification of TCR beta CDR3 regions used RNA as the template. RT-PCR in the first round (using the HTBI primer set) targeted the TCR CDR3. TCRdb fed the multiplex PCR reads into MiXCR, producing one record per CDR3 protein. The sample shows 650,000 to 850,000 distinct CDR3 sequences, under 20% of them seen only once. The source material was blood. The receptors shown here come from a woman between 50 and 59 years old with Graves' hyperthyroidism that later progressed to Graves' ophthalmopathy.

This clonotype has at least ten counts. The chain joins TRBV20-1 to TRBJ2-7, with no clear D. The CDR3 extends over 11 amino acids. V gave up 5 bases and J gave up 4 bases, with 9 bases separating them. Germline-derived CDR1 and CDR2 are DFQATT and SNEGSKA (reference sequence). The CDR3 bases are TGCAGTGCTGGACCGGTGTACGAGCAGTACTTC. Translating gives CSAGPVYEQYF.

This clonotype was counted a few times. This sequence joins TRBV20-1 and TRBJ1-1, with a possible D match to TRBD1 (6 bases). Trimming took 0 bases from V and 8 from J, leaving 22 bases between them. The CDR3 extends over 16 amino acids. Germline loops: CDR1 DFQATT, CDR2 SNEGSKA (reference sequence). As DNA, the CDR3 is TGCAGTGCTAGAGAGCCCTCGGGGGGGCGAGTGGGCGAAGCTTTCTTT. This sequence encodes CSAREPSGGRVGEAFF.

This clonotype was recorded a few times. V usage is TRBV20-1 and J usage is TRBJ2-5; D not certain. Looked up from germline, CDR1 is DFQATT and CDR2 is SNEGSKA (reference sequence). The CDR3 is 15 residues long. V lost 3 bases, J lost 2 bases, and 16 bases lay in between. CDR3 amino acids: CSARGLSWYQETQYF. The CDR3 nucleotides read TGCAGTGCTAGGGGCCTTTCATGGTATCAAGAGACCCAGTACTTC.